This entry features one T cell receptor (beta chain) sequence. Its antigen is not yet known. The record has no base qualities; no much larger clone is one base away. Every donor was a healthy Caucasian. Three pairs of female monozygotic twins, all aged roughly 18 to 29 years, made up the twin cohort. RNA for TCR libraries was isolated from peripheral blood mononuclear cells. This sample was taken from a study of identical twins (dated by TCRdb to 2016 to 2018). For the study in its entirety: To test whether fetal clonotypes persist, the study used deep sequencing on TCR alpha and beta repertoires from monozygotic twins, unrelated adults of various ages, and cord blood. To rule out contamination, the twin experiments were replicated at different times with different library preparation protocols. Paper-wide results and their limitations: Invariant T cells such as MAIT and iNKT could partly confound zero-insertion analyses, although diverse VJ usage argued against such confounding for most clonotypes. Excess twin sharing in beta out-of-frame sequences was weaker because fewer shared sequences lowered the signal-to-noise ratio. Abundant cord blood beta clonotypes carried fewer insertions; young adult naive repertoires showed a weaker similar trend, while memory repertoires showed none. Because the same donors could not be followed over many years, conclusions were based on cross-sectional statistical analysis. Compared with coincidental sharing between unrelated individuals, out-of-frame TCR alpha sequences shared between twins showed an excess of sequences with low generation probability. In monozygotic twins, recombination models systematically underestimated out-of-frame TCR alpha sharing, but the models matched the sharing seen between unrelated individuals.

Sequences ENHRY (CDR1) and SYGVKD (CDR2) are obtained from the germline V gene. The CDR3 contains 14 residues, cysteine and phenylalanine counted. Of all the DNA, just the CDR3 is kept, 42 bases in frame from base 1. Clipping removes 10 bases from V and 6 bases from J, with 12 as the unmatched junction base count. The receptor library was made with 5' RACE. The listed sequencing device is Illumina HiSeq 2000. A universal primer binding site was introduced by template switching, and a unique molecular identifier was present in the final cDNA, enabling accurate counting of TCR cDNA molecules. Specific primers in the conserved constant-segment region were used to synthesize first-strand cDNA for the TCR alpha and beta chains. To control for contamination, each cDNA library was double barcoded with a SMART-Mk sample barcode plus Illumina barcodes. TruSeq adapter sequences, together with Illumina sample barcodes, were added in two successive PCR steps. TCR alpha and beta cDNA libraries were sequenced on the Illumina HiSeq platform with custom primers. Per the authors' processing: Unique molecular identifiers were extracted from raw reads with MiGEC, and CDR3 positions were determined with MiXCR. Recombination models were inferred per individual with the repgenHMM and IGoR tools using an EM algorithm. The tcR package in R was used for shared clonotype analysis, with sharing normalized by the product of cloneset sizes. To study raw recombination free of thymic and clonal selection effects, out-of-frame nonproductive sequences were analyzed. In-frame beta chains were kept once TCRdb had trimmed the public reads at Q25 with fastp and called clones with MiXCR. CDR3 protein duplicates are merged, each entry listing the most common genes and DNA. These V and J calls derive from TCRdb rather than the authors' analysis. For this sample there are fewer than 900,000 distinct CDR3 sequences; 21% appear just once. The ten largest account for more than 4% of the sample.

These data also featured in a second study, about T cells expressing NK-cell markers. As the second study states: About 8 donors provided sorted CD3+CD56+NKG2C+, CD3+CD56+NKG2C- and CD3+CD56-NKG2C+ T-cell subsets, whose TCR beta-chain repertoires were profiled. Seven of the eight sequenced donors were HCMV-seropositive and one was HCMV-seronegative. To restrict sorting to alphabetaTCR-expressing T cells, an anti-gammadeltaTCR antibody was added in several experiments. In six donors, the dominant CD3+CD56+NKG2C+ clonotypes were among the top 10 CD8+ clonotypes and accounted for about 1.0-7.5% of CD8+ T cells. Those dominant clonotypes were again the most abundant among CD3+CD56-NKG2C+ cells in a handful of donors, at about 25-65%. Whether the expanded NKG2C-expressing T cell clones were specific for HCMV antigens was left unclear. Randomly selected healthy volunteers, three men and five women, were used as the eight sequenced donors. To determine HCMV serostatus, a commercial ELISA kit was used to detect HCMV-specific IgG in serum. For a handful of donors, unsorted PBMC were also used to sequence bulk peripheral blood T-cell repertoires. MIGEC was used to demultiplex reads and group the reads by UMI, and MiTCR was used to assemble and quantify clonotypes. To exclude erroneous sequences, any TCR cDNA sequence not supported by at least two reads was discarded. The tcR package was used for downstream repertoire analysis, and clonotypes were matched across fractions by CDR3 nucleotide sequence plus V segment. Antigen specificity was annotated against VDJdb with VDJmatch, allowing one amino acid substitution in CDR3.

Source material: PBMCs. This clonotype was sampled from a woman in her late teens or twenties in good health. The chain joins TRBV10-3 to TRBJ2-1; 7 middle bases align to TRBD2. Read as DNA, the sequence is TGTGCCAGCCAGGGTGGCGGGGGTTTCAATGAGCAGTTCTTC. Its amino acids are CASQGGGGFNEQFF.